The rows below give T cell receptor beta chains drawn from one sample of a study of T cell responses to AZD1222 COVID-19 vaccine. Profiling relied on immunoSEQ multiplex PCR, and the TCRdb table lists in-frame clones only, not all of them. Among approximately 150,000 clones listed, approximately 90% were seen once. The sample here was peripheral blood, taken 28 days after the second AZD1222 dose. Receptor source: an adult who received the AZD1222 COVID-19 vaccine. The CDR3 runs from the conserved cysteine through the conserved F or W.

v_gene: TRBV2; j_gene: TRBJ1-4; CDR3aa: CASSGGQGTEKLFF
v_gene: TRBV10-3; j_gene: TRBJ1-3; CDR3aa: CAISESGQDSGNTIYF
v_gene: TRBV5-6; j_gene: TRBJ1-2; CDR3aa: CASSIGQGQGGYTF
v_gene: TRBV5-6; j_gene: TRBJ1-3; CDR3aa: CASSLGGAGNTIYF
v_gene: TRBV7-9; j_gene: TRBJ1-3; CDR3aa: CASSLSGNTIYF
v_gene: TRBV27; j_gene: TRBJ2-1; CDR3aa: CASSLRAVSYNEQFF
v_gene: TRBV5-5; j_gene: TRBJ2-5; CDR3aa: CASSLGDRGQETQYF
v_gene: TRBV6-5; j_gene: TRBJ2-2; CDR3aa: CASSDNTGELFF
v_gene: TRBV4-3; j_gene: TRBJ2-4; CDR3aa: CASSQDWRQKNIQYF
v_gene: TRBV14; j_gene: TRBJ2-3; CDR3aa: CASSPGADTQYF
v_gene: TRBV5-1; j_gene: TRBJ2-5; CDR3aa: CASSLLPGEQETQYF
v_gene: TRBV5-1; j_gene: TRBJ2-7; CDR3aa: CASSLAHGDDEQYF
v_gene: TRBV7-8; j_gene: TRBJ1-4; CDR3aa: CASSPARTGVWTNEKLFF
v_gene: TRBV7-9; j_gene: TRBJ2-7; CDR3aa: CASSLELAASYEQYF
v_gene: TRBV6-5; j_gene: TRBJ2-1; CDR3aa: CASSTGTSGIGEQFF
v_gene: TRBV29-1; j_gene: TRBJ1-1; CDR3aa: CSVKGGMNTEAFF
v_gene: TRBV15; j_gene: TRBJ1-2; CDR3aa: CATSRDGQNYYGYTF
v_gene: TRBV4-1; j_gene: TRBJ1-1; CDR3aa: CASSRRGGTVNTEAFF
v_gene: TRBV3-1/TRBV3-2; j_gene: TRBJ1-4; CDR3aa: CASSPRWTGSINEKLFF
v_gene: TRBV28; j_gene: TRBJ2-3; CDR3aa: CASSLGTGITDTQYF
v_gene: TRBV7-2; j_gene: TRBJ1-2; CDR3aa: CASSQNPNYGYTF
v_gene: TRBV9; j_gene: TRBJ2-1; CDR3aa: CASSVAAYNEQFF
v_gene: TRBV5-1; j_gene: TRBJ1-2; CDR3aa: CASSGEVLYGYTF
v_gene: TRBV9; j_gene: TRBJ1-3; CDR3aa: CASSTGDISGNTIYF
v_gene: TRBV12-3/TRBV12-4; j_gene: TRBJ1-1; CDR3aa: CASSLGPGTEAFF
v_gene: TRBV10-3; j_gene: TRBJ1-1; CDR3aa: CAIMGGTNTEAFF
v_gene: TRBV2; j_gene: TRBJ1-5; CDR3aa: CASSEAIRDSGISSNQPQHF
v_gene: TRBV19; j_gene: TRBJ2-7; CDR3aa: CASSISGQVSYEQYF
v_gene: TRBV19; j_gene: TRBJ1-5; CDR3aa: CASSPQGGGQPQHF
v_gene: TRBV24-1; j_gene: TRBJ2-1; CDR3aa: CATSESGTGNYNEQFF
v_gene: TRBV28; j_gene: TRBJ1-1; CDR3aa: CASSLVHLNTEAFF
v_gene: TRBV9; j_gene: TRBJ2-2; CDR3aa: CASSPRRSGTGELFF
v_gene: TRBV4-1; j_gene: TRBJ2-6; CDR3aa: CASSQGRGTGSGANVLTF
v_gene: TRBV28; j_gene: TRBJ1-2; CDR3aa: CASSLFGPLYGYTF
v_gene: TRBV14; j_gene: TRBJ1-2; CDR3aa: CASSPWTGNSYGYTF
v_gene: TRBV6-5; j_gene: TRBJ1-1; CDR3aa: CASTTGFNTEAFF
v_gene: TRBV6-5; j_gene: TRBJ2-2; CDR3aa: CACSQGNTGELFF
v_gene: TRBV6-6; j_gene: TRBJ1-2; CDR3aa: CASSYLNRGRADGYTF
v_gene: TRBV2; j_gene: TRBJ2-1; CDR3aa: CASSEHRDFYNEQFF
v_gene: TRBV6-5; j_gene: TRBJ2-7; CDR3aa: CASSYSSAGRYEQYF
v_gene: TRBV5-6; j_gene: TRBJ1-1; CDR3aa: CASSSYRGPNTEAFF
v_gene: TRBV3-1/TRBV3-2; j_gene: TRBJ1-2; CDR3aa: CASSQGGLRGYTF
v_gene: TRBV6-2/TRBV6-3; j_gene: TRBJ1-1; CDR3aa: CASSYSGGRLNTEAFF
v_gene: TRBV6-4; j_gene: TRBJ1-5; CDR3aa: CASSDSQTNSNQPQHF
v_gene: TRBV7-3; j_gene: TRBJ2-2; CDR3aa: CASSLYQGNTGELFF
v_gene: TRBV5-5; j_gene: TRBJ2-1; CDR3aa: CASSLSTGEYNEQFF
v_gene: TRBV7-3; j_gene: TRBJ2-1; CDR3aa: CASSTDRYNEQFF
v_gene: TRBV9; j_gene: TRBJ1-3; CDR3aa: CASSVAEAKGNTIYF
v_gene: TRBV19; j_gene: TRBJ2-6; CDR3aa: CASRPTSRSSGANVLTF
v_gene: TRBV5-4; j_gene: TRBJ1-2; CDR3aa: CASSLSGGRNYGYTF
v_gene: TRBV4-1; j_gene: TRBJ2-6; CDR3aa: CASSQAGLSSGANVLTF
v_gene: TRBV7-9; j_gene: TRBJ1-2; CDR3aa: CASTPQGAYGYTF
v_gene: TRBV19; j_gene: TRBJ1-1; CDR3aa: CASSPRTGLEAFF
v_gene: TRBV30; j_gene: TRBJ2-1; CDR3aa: CAWTSGLAGGYEQFF
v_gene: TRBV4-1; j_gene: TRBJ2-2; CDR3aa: CASSQAWGSTGELFF